The 2 T cell receptor beta chains below come from one sample, sequenced in a study of T cell responses to AZD1222 COVID-19 vaccine. This table comes from immunoSEQ multiplex PCR, and its TCRdb copy is limited to in-frame clones, with some not included. The sample lists roughly 130,000 clones; around 94% were seen once. The sample was peripheral blood, taken on day 0 of AZD1222 vaccination. Source of these receptors: an adult in good health.

The rearrangement uses TRBV18 and TRBJ1-1; D is uncertain. Trimming left V 2 bases short and J 4 bases short, with 8 bases between. Germline V gene sequence: CDR1 KGHSH, CDR2 LQKENI. The CDR3 spans 13 residues. CDR3 sequence reads: CASSPSEGTEAFF. The DNA of the CDR3 is TGTGCCAGCTCACCATCGGAGGGCACTGAAGCTTTCTTT.

V is TRBV2 and J is TRBJ2-3; D possibly corresponds to TRBD2 (5 bases). V lost 2 bases to trimming and J lost 10 bases, with 7 bases between them. The germline V gene has CDR1 SNHLY and CDR2 FYNNEI. There are 11 residues in the CDR3. In DNA, the CDR3 is TGTGCCAGCAGTGAAACCGGGGCGCAGTATTTT. Its translation is CASSETGAQYF.